This T cell receptor (beta chain) came from a study of T cells in Graves' hyperthyroidism and ophthalmopathy. On the basis of clinical symptoms, serum thyroxine and TRAb, thyroid ultrasound and orbital computed tomography, diagnoses were made. Amplification yielded TCR beta CDR3 regions, with RNA transcripts as the source. The TCR CDR3 first-round RT-PCR relied on the HTBI primer set. TCRdb fed the multiplex PCR reads into MiXCR, producing one record per CDR3 protein. This sample has roughly 570,000 distinct CDR3 sequences, with 46% found just once. General study findings and limits: Through a model of 13 V-J features, ophthalmopathy was separated from stable hyperthyroidism.

Germline loops: CDR1 SGHVS, CDR2 FQNEAQ. The CDR3 is 15 amino acids. V was pared by 5 bases and J by 6 bases, with 4 bases of the junction left unmatched. Many counts were recorded for this clonotype. Its matching antigen is unknown. This chain connects TRBV7-8 to TRBJ1-6, with TRBD1 identical over 10 bases. The source is an adult woman with Graves' disease, either hyperthyroidism or ophthalmopathy (not recorded which). The specimen sequenced was peripheral blood or thyroid tissue (not recorded which). The CDR3 here is CASSPRDRGNSPLHF. CDR3 in DNA: TGTGCCAGCAGCCCCCGGGACAGGGGTAATTCACCCCTCCACTTT.